This T cell receptor beta chain was sequenced during a study of blood T cell repertoires in COVID-19 (TCRdb year 2020). A note on the overall study: The collaborator samples originated in the United States, Italy and Spain and spanned the acute and convalescent phases of COVID-19. Where available, HLA class I and class II types were obtained from metadata supplied by the sample provider rather than from assay-based typing. The dataset comprised deeply sampled blood TCRbeta repertoires from subjects exposed to, actively infected with, or recovered from COVID-19. The prospective study material was composed of cDNA or gDNA derived from T cells, B-cell-depleted T cells, or PBMCs. A freely available public database, intended as a resource for researchers studying the immune response to SARS-CoV-2, is where the repertoires were released. The sample metadata nearly always contained a de-identified subject ID, COVID-19 status, age in years and sex. The samples were drawn from the first 160 participants of the ongoing ImmuneRACE study and from 1,200 or so subjects provided by 6 global collaborators.

TCRbeta CDR3 regions were amplified from genomic DNA by means of the immunoSEQ Assay, a bias-controlled multiplex PCR. Per the source publication's procedure: Within the assay, amplification of reference gene primers was used to estimate how many nucleated cells each sample contained. Sequence reads were collapsed and filtered to measure the absolute abundance of every unique TCRbeta CDR3 rearrangement. For each sample, productive Simpson clonality was calculated by taking the square root of Simpson's diversity index across productive rearrangements. TCRdb retrieved this table from immuneACCESS and kept in-frame rearrangements only. Not all clones are present; in checked studies, unresolved V genes account for under half, and no reason is known for the remainder. That table furnishes V, J and clone size, whereas the DNA furnished D and trimming. The table for this sample lists 190,000 or so clones; about 80% of them were counted only once. The ten top clones hold around 7% of the sample.

As for this clone: Its target antigen remains unknown. Base qualities are missing; no much larger clone stands one base away.

Per the germline V gene, SGHDT is the CDR1 and YYEEEE is the CDR2. Here V drops 0 bases and J drops 10 bases, and the junction holds 7 bases not matched to any gene. The CDR3 runs 16 amino acids, cysteine and phenylalanine included. The entry retains the CDR3 DNA only, 48 bases that are in frame from base 1. General findings and caveats noted by the study authors: The amount of clinical and demographic metadata varied by source and participant and was provided uncurated.

Participants in the prospective study were enrolled through a virtual design, were aged about 18 to 90 years, and lived in roughly 24 United States geographic areas. In the prospective study, cohorts were assigned on the basis of participant-reported clinical history obtained from a screening survey and a study questionnaire. Recovered participants in ImmuneRACE Cohort 3 were defined by two consecutive negative NP/OP PCR tests, clearance by a healthcare professional, or resolution of symptoms. Mobile phlebotomists in the prospective study collected whole blood, serum and a nasopharyngeal or oropharyngeal swab from every participant. Prospective study participants could optionally give additional blood draws and questionnaires over an approximately 2-month period. Before DNA extraction, blood samples from the prospective study were shipped at room temperature or frozen.

Rearrangement joined TRBV5-6 to TRBJ1-6, with 10 central nucleotides matching TRBD1. The TCR sequence derives from a man in his forties who had recovered from COVID-19. Sequencing was done on a sample of PBMCs or T cells enriched from blood (not recorded which). Here is the DNA: TGTGCCAGCAGCTTGGGGACAGGGGGACTGTTATCACCCCTCCACTTT. Translated, this gives CASSLGTGGLLSPLHF.